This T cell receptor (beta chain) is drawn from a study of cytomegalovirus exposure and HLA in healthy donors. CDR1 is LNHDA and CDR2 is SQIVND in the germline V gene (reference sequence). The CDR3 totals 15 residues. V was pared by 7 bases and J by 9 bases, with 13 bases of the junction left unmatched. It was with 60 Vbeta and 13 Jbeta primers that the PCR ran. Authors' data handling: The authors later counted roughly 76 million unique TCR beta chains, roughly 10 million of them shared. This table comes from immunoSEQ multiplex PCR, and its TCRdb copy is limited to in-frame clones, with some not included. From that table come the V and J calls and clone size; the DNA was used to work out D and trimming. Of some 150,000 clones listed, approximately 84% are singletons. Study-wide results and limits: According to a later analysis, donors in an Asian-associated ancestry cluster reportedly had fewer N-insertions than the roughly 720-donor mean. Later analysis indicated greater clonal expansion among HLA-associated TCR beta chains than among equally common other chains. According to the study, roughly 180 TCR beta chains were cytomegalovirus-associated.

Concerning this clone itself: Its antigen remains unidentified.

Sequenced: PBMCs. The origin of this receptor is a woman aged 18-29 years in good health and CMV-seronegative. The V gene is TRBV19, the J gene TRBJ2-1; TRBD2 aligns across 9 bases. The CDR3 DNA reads TGTGCCAGTACCAGGGGGACTAGCCCAGGAGCTGAGCAGTTCTTC. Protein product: CASTRGTSPGAEQFF.